A selection of T cell receptor beta chains follows, all from one sample in a study of blood T cell repertoires in COVID-19. TCRdb keeps only in-frame clones here, not all; method: immunoSEQ multiplex PCR. The table has about 18,000 clones, roughly 88% seen once. The sequenced sample was PBMCs or T cells enriched from blood (not recorded which). These receptors were taken from a woman in her 30s who had recovered from COVID-19. The CDR3 runs from the conserved cysteine through the conserved F or W. The order of the fields is clone size, CDR3 length, V gene, J gene, D gene, CDR3 protein, CDR3 DNA. D genes are given only for firm matches. Clone size is given for some rows only: seen once, a few or many times, or a class if the clone is expanded.

NA	15	TRBV4-1	TRBJ1-5	NA	CASSQGAGTVQPQHF	TGCGCCAGCAGCCAAGGGGCAGGCACCGTTCAGCCCCAGCATTTT
NA	11	TRBV20-1	TRBJ2-5	NA	CSARGAETQYF	TGCAGTGCTAGAGGGGCAGAGACCCAGTACTTC
NA	13	TRBV5-3	TRBJ1-1	NA	CARSFGVSAEAFF	TGTGCCAGAAGCTTCGGGGTAAGCGCTGAAGCTTTCTTT
NA	14	TRBV30	TRBJ1-6	NA	CAWSPGLGDSPLHF	TGTGCCTGGAGTCCGGGACTAGGGGATTCACCCCTCCACTTT
NA	11	TRBV20-1	TRBJ1-2	NA	CSAPGEPPYTF	TGCAGTGCGCCCGGAGAGCCCCCCTACACCTTC
NA	15	TRBV7-6	TRBJ1-2	TRBD1	CASSPSEDRYYGYTF	TGTGCCAGCAGCCCCAGCGAGGACAGGTACTATGGCTACACCTTC
NA	16	TRBV19	TRBJ2-3	NA	CASSIGYGQRTDTQYF	TGTGCCAGTAGTATAGGATATGGACAGCGAACAGATACGCAGTATTTT
NA	14	TRBV30	TRBJ1-1	TRBD1	CAWTTGQGNTEAFF	TGTGCCTGGACCACCGGACAGGGGAACACTGAAGCTTTCTTT
few	13	TRBV5-6	TRBJ1-1	TRBD1	CASSRDRGTEAFF	TGTGCCAGCAGTCGCGACAGGGGCACTGAAGCTTTCTTT
NA	14	TRBV5-4	TRBJ2-1	TRBD2	CASSLVSGGREQFF	TGTGCCAGCAGCTTGGTTTCGGGGGGGCGGGAGCAGTTCTTC
NA	14	TRBV10-3	TRBJ1-1	NA	CAISDRSGNTEAFF	TGTGCCATCAGTGATCGGTCAGGGAACACTGAAGCTTTCTTT
NA	14	TRBV5-4	TRBJ2-5	TRBD2	CASSLAGLQETQYF	TGTGCCAGCAGCTTAGCGGGACTCCAAGAGACCCAGTACTTC
NA	13	TRBV5-4	TRBJ2-7	NA	CASSSTGDYEQYF	TGTGCCAGCAGCTCAACAGGAGATTACGAGCAGTACTTC
NA	15	TRBV18	TRBJ1-5	TRBD1	CASSPTGGGNQPQHF	TGTGCCAGCTCACCGACAGGGGGTGGCAATCAGCCCCAGCATTTT
once	15	TRBV18	TRBJ1-5	TRBD1	CASSLRDSANQPQHF	TGTGCCAGCTCACTCCGGGACAGCGCCAATCAGCCCCAGCATTTT
NA	15	TRBV7-2	TRBJ2-5	NA	CASSWDRGPRGTQYF	TGTGCCAGCAGCTGGGATAGGGGCCCTAGGGGAACCCAGTACTTC
once	14	TRBV7-6	TRBJ2-3	NA	CASGRDSSTDTQYF	TGTGCCAGCGGGCGGGACTCTAGCACAGATACGCAGTATTTT
few	15	TRBV2	TRBJ1-1	NA	CASSGASAVNTEAFF	TGTGCCAGCTCAGGGGCAAGTGCGGTGAACACTGAAGCTTTCTTT
NA	16	TRBV27	TRBJ2-3	TRBD1	CASTLTGDVSLDTQYF	TGTGCCAGCACCCTGACAGGGGACGTTTCCCTAGATACGCAGTATTTT
NA	15	TRBV30	TRBJ2-5	TRBD2	CACAPSGGFQETQYF	TGTGCCTGTGCCCCTAGCGGGGGGTTCCAAGAGACCCAGTACTTC
NA	13	TRBV29-1	TRBJ2-2	NA	CSVGQHGTGELFF	TGCAGCGTCGGACAGCACGGGACCGGGGAGCTGTTTTTT
NA	15	TRBV6-1	TRBJ2-3	TRBD2	CASSELRGGLDTQYF	TGTGCCAGCAGTGAATTGCGGGGGGGCTTGGATACGCAGTATTTT
NA	19	TRBV11-2	TRBJ2-1	TRBD2	CASSLGASGGARVLNEQFF	TGTGCCAGCAGCTTAGGGGCTAGCGGGGGGGCCAGGGTCCTGAATGAGCAGTTCTTC
NA	12	TRBV5-4	TRBJ2-7	TRBD1	CASSGTGGEQYF	TGTGCCAGCAGCGGGACAGGGGGCGAGCAGTACTTC
once	13	TRBV30	TRBJ2-1	TRBD2	CAWWRGGENEQFF	TGTGCCTGGTGGCGGGGGGGCGAAAATGAGCAGTTCTTC
NA	16	TRBV4-1	TRBJ2-2	NA	CASSVRTLNPTGELFF	TGCGCCAGCAGCGTCCGGACTCTAAACCCCACCGGGGAGCTGTTTTTT
NA	16	TRBV7-3	TRBJ2-1	TRBD2	CASSPGRGSPYNEQFF	TGTGCCAGCAGCCCTGGGCGGGGGAGCCCCTACAATGAGCAGTTCTTC
NA	14	TRBV4-1	TRBJ1-2	NA	CASSQDPAGSGYTF	TGCGCCAGCAGCCAAGATCCCGCGGGCAGTGGCTACACCTTC
NA	19	TRBV7-8	TRBJ1-2	NA	CASSSPGEGLKAGSYGYTF	TGTGCCAGCAGCTCTCCCGGGGAGGGACTTAAGGCAGGGAGCTATGGCTACACCTTC
NA	13	TRBV4-1	TRBJ2-7	NA	CASSQTVPYEQYF	TGCGCCAGCAGCCAAACAGTGCCCTACGAGCAGTACTTC
NA	11	TRBV12-3/TRBV12-4	TRBJ2-2	NA	CASRSERELFF	TGTGCCAGCAGAAGCGAGAGGGAGCTGTTTTTT
NA	13	TRBV11-3	TRBJ2-2	NA	CASSLDRTGELFF	TGTGCCAGCAGCTTAGACAGGACCGGGGAGCTGTTTTTT
few	17	TRBV19	TRBJ2-2	TRBD2	CASSMGSGGADTGELFF	TGTGCCAGTAGTATGGGTAGCGGGGGGGCCGACACCGGGGAGCTGTTTTTT